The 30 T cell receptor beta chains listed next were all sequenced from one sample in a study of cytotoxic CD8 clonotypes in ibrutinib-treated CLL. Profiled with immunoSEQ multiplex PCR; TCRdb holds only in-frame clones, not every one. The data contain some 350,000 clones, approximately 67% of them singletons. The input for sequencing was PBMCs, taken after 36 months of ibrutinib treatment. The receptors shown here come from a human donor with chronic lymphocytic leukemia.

The CDR3: CASSPPGPGVQPQHF. The CDR3 DNA is TGTGCCAGCTCACCACCAGGGCCGGGGGTTCAGCCCCAGCATTTT. This chain links TRBV18 with TRBJ1-5; tentative D call: TRBD1 (5 bases). In germline, CDR1 is KGHSH, CDR2 LQKENI. The V gene lost 0 bases and the J gene lost 6 bases, with 12 bases spanning the gap. The CDR3 is made up of 15 amino acids.

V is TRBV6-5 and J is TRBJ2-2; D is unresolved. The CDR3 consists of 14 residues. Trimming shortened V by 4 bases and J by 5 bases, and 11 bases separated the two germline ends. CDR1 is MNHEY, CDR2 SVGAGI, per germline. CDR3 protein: CASSFSYSTGELFF. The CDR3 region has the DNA TGTGCCAGCAGTTTTTCGTATAGTACCGGGGAGCTGTTTTTT.

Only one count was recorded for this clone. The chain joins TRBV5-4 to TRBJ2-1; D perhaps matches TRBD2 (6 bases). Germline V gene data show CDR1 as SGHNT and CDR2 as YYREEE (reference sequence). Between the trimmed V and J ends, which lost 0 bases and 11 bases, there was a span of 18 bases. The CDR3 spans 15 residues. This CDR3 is CASSLVSALGRKQFF. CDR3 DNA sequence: TGTGCCAGCAGCTTGGTTAGCGCTCTAGGGAGGAAGCAGTTCTTC.

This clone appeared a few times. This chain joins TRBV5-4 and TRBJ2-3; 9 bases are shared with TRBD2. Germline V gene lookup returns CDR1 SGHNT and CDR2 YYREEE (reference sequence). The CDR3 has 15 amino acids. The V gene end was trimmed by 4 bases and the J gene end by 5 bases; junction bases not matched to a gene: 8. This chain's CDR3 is CASSPSGGRKDTQYF. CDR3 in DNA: TGTGCCAGCAGCCCCAGCGGGGGGCGTAAAGATACGCAGTATTTT.

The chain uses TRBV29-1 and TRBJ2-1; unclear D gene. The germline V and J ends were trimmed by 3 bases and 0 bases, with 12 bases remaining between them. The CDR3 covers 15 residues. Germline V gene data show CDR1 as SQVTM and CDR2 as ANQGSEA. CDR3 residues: CSVDRRPSSYNEQFF. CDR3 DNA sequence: TGCAGCGTTGATAGGCGCCCGAGCTCCTACAATGAGCAGTTCTTC.

CDR3 nucleotides: TGCGCCAGCAGCTTGGAAACAGGGGTCCAGTACTTC. Amino acid sequence: CASSLETGVQYF. The rearrangement uses TRBV5-1 and TRBJ2-5; 7 bases are a match to TRBD1. Trimming cost V 0 bases and J 10 bases; bases outside gene matches: 3. The CDR3 consists of 12 residues. The germline V gene encodes CDR1 SGHRS and CDR2 YFSETQ.

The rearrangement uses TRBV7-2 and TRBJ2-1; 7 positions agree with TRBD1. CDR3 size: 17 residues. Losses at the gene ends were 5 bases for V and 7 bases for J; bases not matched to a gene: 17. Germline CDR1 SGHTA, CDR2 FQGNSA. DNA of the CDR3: TGTGCCAGCAGCCGTAACAGGGGAGAAAACCCTTTGAATGAGCAGTTCTTC. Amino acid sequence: CASSRNRGENPLNEQFF.

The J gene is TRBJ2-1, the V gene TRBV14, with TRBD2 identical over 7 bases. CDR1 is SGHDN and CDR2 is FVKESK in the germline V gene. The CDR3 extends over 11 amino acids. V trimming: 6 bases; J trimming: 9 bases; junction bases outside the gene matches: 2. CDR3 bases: TGTGCCAGCAGTCCGGGGGGTGAGCAGTTCTTC. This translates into CASSPGGEQFF.

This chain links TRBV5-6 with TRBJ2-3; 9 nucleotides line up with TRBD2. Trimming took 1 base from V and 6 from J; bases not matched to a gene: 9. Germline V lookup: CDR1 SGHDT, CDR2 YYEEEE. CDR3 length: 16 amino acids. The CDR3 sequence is CASSLPASGAADTQYF. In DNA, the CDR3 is TGTGCCAGCAGCTTGCCCGCTAGCGGGGCTGCTGATACGCAGTATTTT.

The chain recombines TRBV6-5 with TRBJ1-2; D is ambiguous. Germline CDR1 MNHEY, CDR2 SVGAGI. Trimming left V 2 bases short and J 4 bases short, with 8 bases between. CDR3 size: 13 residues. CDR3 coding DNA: TGTGCCAGCAGTTACGCCACCTTCTATGGCTACACCTTC. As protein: CASSYATFYGYTF.

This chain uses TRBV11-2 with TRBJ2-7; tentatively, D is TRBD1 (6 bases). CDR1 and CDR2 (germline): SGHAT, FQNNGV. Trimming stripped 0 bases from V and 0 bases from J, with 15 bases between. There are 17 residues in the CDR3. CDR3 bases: TGTGCCAGCAGCTTAGACCTAGGACAGTTTAGCTCCTACGAGCAGTACTTC. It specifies CASSLDLGQFSSYEQYF.

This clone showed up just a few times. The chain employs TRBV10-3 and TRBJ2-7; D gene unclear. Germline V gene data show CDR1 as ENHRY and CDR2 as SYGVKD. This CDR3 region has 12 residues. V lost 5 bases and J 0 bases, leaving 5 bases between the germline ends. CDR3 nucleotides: TGTGCCATCAGTTCCGTCTCCTACGAGCAGTACTTC. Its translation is CAISSVSYEQYF.

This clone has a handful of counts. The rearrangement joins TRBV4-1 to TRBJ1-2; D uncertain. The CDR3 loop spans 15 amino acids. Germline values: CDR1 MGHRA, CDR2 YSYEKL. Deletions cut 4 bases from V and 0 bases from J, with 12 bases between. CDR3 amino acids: CASSPPGGANYGYTF. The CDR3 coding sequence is TGCGCCAGCAGCCCCCCGGGCGGAGCTAACTATGGCTACACCTTC.

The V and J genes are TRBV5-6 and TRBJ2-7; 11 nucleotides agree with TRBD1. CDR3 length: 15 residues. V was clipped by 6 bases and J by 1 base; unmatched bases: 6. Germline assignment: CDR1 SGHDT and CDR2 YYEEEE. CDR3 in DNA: TGTGCCAGCAACTCCGGGACAGGGGGATCCTACGAGCAGTACTTC. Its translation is CASNSGTGGSYEQYF.

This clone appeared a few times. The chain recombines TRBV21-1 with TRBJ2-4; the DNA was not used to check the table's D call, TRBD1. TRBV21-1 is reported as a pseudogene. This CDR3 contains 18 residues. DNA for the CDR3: TGTGCCAGCAGCCCTAGGCCCCGGGACAGGGGGACCAAAAACATTCAGTACTTC. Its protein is CASSPRPRDRGTKNIQYF.

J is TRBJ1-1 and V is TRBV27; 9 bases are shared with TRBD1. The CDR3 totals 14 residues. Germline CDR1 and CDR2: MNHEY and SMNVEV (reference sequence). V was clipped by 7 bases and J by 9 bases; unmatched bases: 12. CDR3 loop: CASKPPRQGVKAFF. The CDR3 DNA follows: TGTGCCAGCAAACCTCCGAGACAGGGGGTTAAAGCTTTCTTT.

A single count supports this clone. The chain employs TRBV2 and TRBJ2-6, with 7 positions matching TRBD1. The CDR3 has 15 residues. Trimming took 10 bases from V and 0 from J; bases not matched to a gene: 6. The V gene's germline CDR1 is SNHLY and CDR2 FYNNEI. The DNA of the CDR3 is TGTGCCATACAGGGGCCGAGCTCTGGGGCCAACGTCCTGACTTTC. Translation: CAIQGPSSGANVLTF.

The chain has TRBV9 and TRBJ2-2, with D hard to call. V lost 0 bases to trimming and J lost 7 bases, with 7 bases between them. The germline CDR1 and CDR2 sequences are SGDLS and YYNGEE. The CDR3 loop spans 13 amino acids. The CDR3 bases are TGTGCCAGCAGCGTAGGACCCGACGGGGAGCTGTTTTTT. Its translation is CASSVGPDGELFF.

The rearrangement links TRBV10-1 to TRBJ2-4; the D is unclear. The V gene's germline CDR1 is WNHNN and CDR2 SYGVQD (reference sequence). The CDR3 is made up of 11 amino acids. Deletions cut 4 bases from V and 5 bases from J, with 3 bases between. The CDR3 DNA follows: TGCGCCAGCAGTGCGGAAAACATTCAGTACTTC. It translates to CASSAENIQYF.

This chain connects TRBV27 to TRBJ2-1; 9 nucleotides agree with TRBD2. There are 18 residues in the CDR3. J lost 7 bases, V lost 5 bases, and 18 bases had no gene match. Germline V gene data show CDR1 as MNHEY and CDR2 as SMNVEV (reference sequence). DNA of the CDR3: TGTGCCAGCAGTCCTCGGGTGGGAGCGGGAGGTGGTGGAAATGAGCAGTTCTTC. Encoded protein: CASSPRVGAGGGGNEQFF.

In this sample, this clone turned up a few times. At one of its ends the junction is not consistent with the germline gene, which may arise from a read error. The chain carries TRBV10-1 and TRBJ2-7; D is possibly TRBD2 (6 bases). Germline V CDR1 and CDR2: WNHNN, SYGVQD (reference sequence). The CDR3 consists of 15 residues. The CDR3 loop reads CASRGDSKSSGEQYF. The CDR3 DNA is TGCGCTAGCAGAGGGGACTCAAAGTCCTCGGGCGAGCAGTACTTC.

This CDR3 reads CASRIRGSGMYEQYF. CDR3 bases: TGTGCCAGCAGAATCCGGGGTAGCGGGATGTACGAGCAGTACTTC. The V and J genes are TRBV5-8 and TRBJ2-7, with TRBD2 matching over 8 bases. The CDR3 contains 15 residues. The germline CDR1 and CDR2 sequences are SGHTS and YDEGEE. Losses at the gene ends were 5 bases for V and 4 bases for J; bases not matched to a gene: 11. Filled out from reference TRBV5-8 and TRBJ2-7, the complete variable domain reads EAGVTQSPTHLIKTRGQQATLRCSPISGHTSVYWYQQALGLGLQFLLWYDEGEERNRGNFPPRFSGRQFPNYSSELNVNALELEDSALYLCASRIRGSGMYEQYFGPGTRLTVT.

The DNA of the CDR3 is TGCGCCAGCAGCTTGTTGGTCAGGGGGTCCGAGCAGTACTTC. Translation gives CASSLLVRGSEQYF. This chain connects TRBV5-1 to TRBJ2-7, with 7 nucleotides matching TRBD1. The CDR3 has 14 amino acids. Germline CDR1 and CDR2: SGHRS and YFSETQ. V lost 1 base and J lost 6; bases outside the gene matches: 7.

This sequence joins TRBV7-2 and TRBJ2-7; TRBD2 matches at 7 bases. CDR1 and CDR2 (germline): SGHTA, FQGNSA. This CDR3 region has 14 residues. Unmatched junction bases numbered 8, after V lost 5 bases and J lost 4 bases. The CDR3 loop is CASSPPSGVYEQYF. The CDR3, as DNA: TGTGCCAGCAGCCCCCCAAGCGGGGTGTACGAGCAGTACTTC.

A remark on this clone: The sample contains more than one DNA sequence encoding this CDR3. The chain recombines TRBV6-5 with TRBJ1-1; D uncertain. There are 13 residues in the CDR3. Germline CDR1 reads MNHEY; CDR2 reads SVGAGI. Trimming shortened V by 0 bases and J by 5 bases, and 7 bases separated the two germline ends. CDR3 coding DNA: TGTGCCAGCAGTTACTCCGCTGGGACTGAAGCTTTCTTT. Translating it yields CASSYSAGTEAFF.

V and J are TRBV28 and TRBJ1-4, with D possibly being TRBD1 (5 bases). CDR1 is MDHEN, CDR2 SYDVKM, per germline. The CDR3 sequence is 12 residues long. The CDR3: CGHGNWGEKLFF. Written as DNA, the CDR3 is TGTGGCCATGGGAACTGGGGCGAAAAACTGTTTTTT.

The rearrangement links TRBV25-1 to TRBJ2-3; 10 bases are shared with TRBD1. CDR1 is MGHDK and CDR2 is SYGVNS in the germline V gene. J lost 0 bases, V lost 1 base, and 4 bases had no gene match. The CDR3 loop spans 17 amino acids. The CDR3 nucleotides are TGTGCCAGCAGTGAATCCCGGACAGGGGGGAGCACAGATACGCAGTATTTT. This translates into CASSESRTGGSTDTQYF.

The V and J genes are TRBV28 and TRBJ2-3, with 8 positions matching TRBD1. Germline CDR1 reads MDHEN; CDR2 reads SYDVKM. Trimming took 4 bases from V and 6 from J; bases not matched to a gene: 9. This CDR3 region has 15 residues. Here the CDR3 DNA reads TGTGCCAGCAGTTCCTCCAGGGGGCCAGGGGATACGCAGTATTTT. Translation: CASSSSRGPGDTQYF.

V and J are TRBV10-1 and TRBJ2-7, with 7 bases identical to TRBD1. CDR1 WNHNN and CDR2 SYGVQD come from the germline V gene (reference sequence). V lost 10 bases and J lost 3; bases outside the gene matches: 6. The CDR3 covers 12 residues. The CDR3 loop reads CATMDRSYEQYF. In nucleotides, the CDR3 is TGCGCCACCATGGACAGGAGCTACGAGCAGTACTTC.

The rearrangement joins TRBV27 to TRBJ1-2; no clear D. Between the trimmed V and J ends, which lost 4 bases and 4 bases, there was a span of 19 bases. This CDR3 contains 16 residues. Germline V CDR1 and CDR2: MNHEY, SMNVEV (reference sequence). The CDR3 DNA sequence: TGTGCCAGCAGTTCCGGGCGTCTGCCCCCTCCCTATGGCTACACCTTC. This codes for CASSSGRLPPPYGYTF.